These 22 T cell receptor beta chains originate from one sample sequenced in a study of cytomegalovirus exposure and HLA in healthy donors. PCR used 60 Vbeta primers and 13 Jbeta primers. Sequencing was performed with immunoSEQ multiplex PCR; in TCRdb, only in-frame clones are kept and a portion is missing. This sample yields some 110,000 clones, of which about 80% are seen a single time; 3% to 4.5% belongs to the top ten. Sequencing was carried out using PBMCs. The receptor source for this set is a man aged 35-49 years in good health and CMV-seronegative.

This clone was recorded a few times. The rearrangement uses TRBV16 and TRBJ2-7; 7 nucleotides match TRBD1. Germline CDR1 and CDR2: KGHSY and FQNENV. The V gene end was trimmed by 4 bases and the J gene end by 5 bases; junction bases not matched to a gene: 8. This CDR3 has 14 residues. DNA of the CDR3: TGTGCCAGCAGCCCTTCACTCGGACAGGACGAGCAGTACTTC. It yields the protein CASSPSLGQDEQYF.

The chain is built from TRBV9 and TRBJ2-2; D is unresolved. Germline V lookup: CDR1 SGDLS, CDR2 YYNGEE. The length of the CDR3 is 15 residues. Trimming pared 3 bases from V and 4 bases from J, leaving 13 bases between. CDR3 residues: CASSDIVSGTGELFF. CDR3 sequence (DNA): TGTGCCAGCAGCGATATAGTGAGTGGCACCGGGGAGCTGTTTTTT.

This chain uses TRBV7-3 with TRBJ1-5, with 9 bases that match TRBD1. With V trimmed by 6 bases and J by 4 bases, 13 bases remained unmatched. This CDR3 is 17 amino acids long. Germline loops: CDR1 SGHTA, CDR2 FQGTGA. The chain's CDR3 is CASRRPDRGEENQPQHF. As DNA, the CDR3 is TGTGCCAGCAGACGTCCGGACAGGGGAGAGGAAAATCAGCCCCAGCATTTT. Supplemented by reference TRBV7-3 and TRBJ1-5, the full variable domain reads GAGVSQTPSNKVTEKGKYVELRCDPISGHTALYWYRQSLGQGPEFLIYFQGTGAADDSGLPNDRFFAVRPEGSVSTLKIQRTERGDSAVYLCASRRPDRGEENQPQHFGDGTRLSIL.

V is TRBV7-9 and J is TRBJ2-3; 10 positions match TRBD2. Trimming removed 4 bases from V and 2 bases from J; junction bases left unmatched: 6. This CDR3 has 16 residues. Germline values: CDR1 SEHNR, CDR2 FQNEAQ (reference sequence). CDR3 coding DNA: TGTGCCAGCAGCTGGATAACTAGCGGGGACACAGATACGCAGTATTTT. Protein: CASSWITSGDTDTQYF.

The chain carries TRBV7-2 and TRBJ1-2; 9 bases map to TRBD1. CDR3 length equals 13 residues. Trimming took 6 bases from V and 5 from J; bases not matched to a gene: 4. CDR1 and CDR2 from the germline V gene are SGHTA and FQGNSA. The CDR3 is CASSWDRVYGYTF. CDR3 nucleotides: TGTGCCAGCAGTTGGGACAGGGTTTATGGCTACACCTTC.

V usage is TRBV4-2 and J usage is TRBJ1-1; 9 nucleotides align to TRBD1. The CDR3 sequence is 14 residues long. Germline lookup yields CDR1 LGHNA and CDR2 YNFKEQ. V trimming: 1 base; J trimming: 8 bases; junction bases outside the gene matches: 5. For the CDR3, the DNA is TGTGCCAGCAGCCAAGCTCCGACAGGGGGAGAAGCTTTCTTT. Its protein product is CASSQAPTGGEAFF.

There are a few counts of this clone. This chain links TRBV7-8 with TRBJ1-2; 9 bases are shared with TRBD1. After removal of 1 base from V and 5 bases from J, the junction contained 8 bases not matched to a gene. CDR1 SGHVS and CDR2 FQNEAQ come from the germline V gene. The CDR3 consists of 16 residues. CDR3 sequence: CASSLDRDRDLYGYTF. DNA of the CDR3: TGTGCCAGCAGCTTAGACCGGGACAGGGATCTTTATGGCTACACCTTC.

V usage is TRBV7-2 and J usage is TRBJ2-1, with 11 bases lining up with TRBD2. CDR3 size: 15 residues. Germline V gives CDR1 SGHTA, CDR2 FQGNSA. V dropped 2 bases and J dropped 5; count of bases not matched to a gene: 2. The CDR3 spells CASSLTSGRHNEQFF. CDR3 nucleotides: TGTGCCAGCAGCTTAACTAGCGGGAGACACAATGAGCAGTTCTTC.

This clone appeared once. The chain employs TRBV7-9 and TRBJ1-5; D is unresolved. The germline gives CDR1 SEHNR, CDR2 FQNEAQ (reference sequence). The CDR3 is made up of 13 amino acids. Trimming pared 5 bases from V and 11 bases from J, leaving 16 bases between. The CDR3 nucleotides read TGTGCCAGCAGCCCCGGACTTAACGCAGCCCAGCATTTT. This codes for CASSPGLNAAQHF.

This chain connects TRBV5-6 to TRBJ2-5; possibly TRBD2 for D (5 bases). This CDR3 is built from 15 residues. The V end was cut by 1 base, the J end by 2 bases, with 12 bases between. Germline CDR1 reads SGHDT; CDR2 reads YYEEEE. Written as DNA, the CDR3 is TGTGCCAGCAGCTTGTTAGCGACAACGCAAGAGACCCAGTACTTC. Translation gives CASSLLATTQETQYF.

V is TRBV7-9 and J is TRBJ1-5, with D perhaps matching TRBD1 (6 bases). The ends were cut back, 5 bases at V and 2 bases at J, with 22 bases in the middle. CDR3 length equals 18 residues. Germline loops: CDR1 SEHNR, CDR2 FQNEAQ (reference sequence). The CDR3 DNA reads as TGTGCCAGCAGCCAGCAAAGGGTACAGGGTTTGGGCAATCAGCCCCAGCATTTT. This encodes CASSQQRVQGLGNQPQHF.

The V and J genes are TRBV19 and TRBJ1-5, with D unresolved. The V gene lost 3 bases and the J gene lost 3 bases, with 12 bases spanning the gap. This CDR3 is built from 15 residues. Looked up from germline, CDR1 is LNHDA and CDR2 is SQIVND (reference sequence). CDR3: CASSIATTFNQPQHF. Here the CDR3 DNA reads TGTGCCAGTAGTATTGCGACAACCTTCAATCAGCCCCAGCATTTT.

The gene calls are TRBV20-1 and TRBJ2-3; D gene uncertain. Germline V gives CDR1 DFQATT, CDR2 SNEGSKA (reference sequence). V was clipped by 3 bases and J by 6 bases, with 4 bases between them. The CDR3 covers 10 residues. CDR3 DNA sequence: TGCAGTGCTAGCGTGGATACGCAGTATTTT. Its translation: CSASVDTQYF.

V and J are TRBV7-9 and TRBJ2-2; 12 positions agree with TRBD2. The ends lost 8 bases at V and 5 bases at J; junction bases unmatched: 9. This CDR3 region has 16 residues. From germline, CDR1 is SEHNR and CDR2 FQNEAQ (reference sequence). The CDR3 sequence: CASGRIGLAGTGELFF. The CDR3 DNA is TGTGCCAGCGGTCGAATCGGACTAGCGGGGACCGGGGAGCTGTTTTTT.

The rearrangement uses TRBV5-5 and TRBJ1-4; maybe TRBD1 (5 bases). The V end lost 3 bases, the J end lost 5 bases, and 14 bases lay between the germline ends. Germline CDR1 reads SGHKS; CDR2 reads YYEKEE (reference sequence). This CDR3 contains 15 residues. CDR3 loop: CASSWLPQGNEKLFF. The DNA for the CDR3 is TGTGCCAGCAGCTGGCTCCCTCAGGGAAATGAAAAACTGTTTTTT.

The J gene is TRBJ2-5, the V gene TRBV6-5, with a weak D call TRBD2 (5 bases). The germline V gene encodes CDR1 MNHEY and CDR2 SVGAGI. The CDR3 spans 15 residues. V lost 4 bases and J 1 base, leaving 13 bases between the germline ends. The CDR3 sequence: CASSLRPEVQETQYF. CDR3 nucleotides: TGTGCCAGCAGTTTACGACCGGAGGTCCAAGAGACCCAGTACTTC.

V usage is TRBV7-9 and J usage is TRBJ2-7; D call uncertain. This CDR3 region has 13 residues. Germline values: CDR1 SEHNR, CDR2 FQNEAQ (reference sequence). Trimming removed 1 base at V and 3 bases at J, with 7 bases between. CDR3 in DNA: TGTGCCAGCAGCTTAGTTAACAACTACGAGCAGTACTTC. It translates to CASSLVNNYEQYF.

This clone was counted only a few times. The rearrangement links TRBV9 to TRBJ1-4; D is possibly TRBD1 (5 bases). This CDR3 is built from 15 residues. The V gene lost 0 bases and the J gene lost 3 bases, with 9 bases spanning the gap. Germline V gives CDR1 SGDLS, CDR2 YYNGEE. CDR3 sequence (DNA): TGTGCCAGCAGCGTAGGTTCGGGGGCTAATGAAAAACTGTTTTTT. Amino acid sequence: CASSVGSGANEKLFF.

The chain combines TRBV7-9 with TRBJ1-5; D uncertain. Germline V gives CDR1 SEHNR, CDR2 FQNEAQ (reference sequence). Trimming took 2 bases from V and 5 from J, leaving 7 bases between them. The length of the CDR3 is 13 residues. For the CDR3, the DNA is TGTGCCAGCAGCTTAAGCCTCCATCAGCCCCAGCATTTT. It codes for CASSLSLHQPQHF.

The chain has TRBV6-5 and TRBJ2-7; D call uncertain. This CDR3 has 13 residues. Trimming shortened V by 0 bases and J by 7 bases, and 10 bases separated the two germline ends. Looked up from germline, CDR1 is MNHEY and CDR2 is SVGAGI. CDR3: CASSYSTQLEQYF. The CDR3 DNA reads as TGTGCCAGCAGTTACTCGACTCAGCTGGAGCAGTACTTC.

The J gene is TRBJ2-1, the V gene TRBV7-3, with 12 bases aligning to TRBD2. The length of the CDR3 is 15 residues. V lost 3 bases to trimming and J lost 8 bases; unmatched junction nucleotides: 5. The germline V gene encodes CDR1 SGHTA and CDR2 FQGTGA. The CDR3 coding sequence is TGTGCCAGCAGCTTGACTAGCGGGGGCGGCTATGAGCAGTTCTTC. Translating it yields CASSLTSGGGYEQFF.

This chain uses TRBV30 with TRBJ2-5; 7 bases line up with TRBD1. CDR1 GTSNPN and CDR2 SVGIG come from the germline V gene (reference sequence). The CDR3 totals 14 residues. The trim removed 0 bases at V and 1 base at J, leaving 2 bases unmatched. CDR3 DNA sequence: TGTGCCTGGAGTGTACGGACAGGCCAAGAGACCCAGTACTTC. It is translated as CAWSVRTGQETQYF. Full variable domain (missing parts from reference TRBV30 and TRBJ2-5): SQTIHQWPATLVQPVGSPLSLECTVEGTSNPNLYWYRQAAGRGLQLLFYSVGIGQISSEVPQNLSASRPQDRQFILSSKKLLLSDSGFYLCAWSVRTGQETQYFGPGTRLLVL.